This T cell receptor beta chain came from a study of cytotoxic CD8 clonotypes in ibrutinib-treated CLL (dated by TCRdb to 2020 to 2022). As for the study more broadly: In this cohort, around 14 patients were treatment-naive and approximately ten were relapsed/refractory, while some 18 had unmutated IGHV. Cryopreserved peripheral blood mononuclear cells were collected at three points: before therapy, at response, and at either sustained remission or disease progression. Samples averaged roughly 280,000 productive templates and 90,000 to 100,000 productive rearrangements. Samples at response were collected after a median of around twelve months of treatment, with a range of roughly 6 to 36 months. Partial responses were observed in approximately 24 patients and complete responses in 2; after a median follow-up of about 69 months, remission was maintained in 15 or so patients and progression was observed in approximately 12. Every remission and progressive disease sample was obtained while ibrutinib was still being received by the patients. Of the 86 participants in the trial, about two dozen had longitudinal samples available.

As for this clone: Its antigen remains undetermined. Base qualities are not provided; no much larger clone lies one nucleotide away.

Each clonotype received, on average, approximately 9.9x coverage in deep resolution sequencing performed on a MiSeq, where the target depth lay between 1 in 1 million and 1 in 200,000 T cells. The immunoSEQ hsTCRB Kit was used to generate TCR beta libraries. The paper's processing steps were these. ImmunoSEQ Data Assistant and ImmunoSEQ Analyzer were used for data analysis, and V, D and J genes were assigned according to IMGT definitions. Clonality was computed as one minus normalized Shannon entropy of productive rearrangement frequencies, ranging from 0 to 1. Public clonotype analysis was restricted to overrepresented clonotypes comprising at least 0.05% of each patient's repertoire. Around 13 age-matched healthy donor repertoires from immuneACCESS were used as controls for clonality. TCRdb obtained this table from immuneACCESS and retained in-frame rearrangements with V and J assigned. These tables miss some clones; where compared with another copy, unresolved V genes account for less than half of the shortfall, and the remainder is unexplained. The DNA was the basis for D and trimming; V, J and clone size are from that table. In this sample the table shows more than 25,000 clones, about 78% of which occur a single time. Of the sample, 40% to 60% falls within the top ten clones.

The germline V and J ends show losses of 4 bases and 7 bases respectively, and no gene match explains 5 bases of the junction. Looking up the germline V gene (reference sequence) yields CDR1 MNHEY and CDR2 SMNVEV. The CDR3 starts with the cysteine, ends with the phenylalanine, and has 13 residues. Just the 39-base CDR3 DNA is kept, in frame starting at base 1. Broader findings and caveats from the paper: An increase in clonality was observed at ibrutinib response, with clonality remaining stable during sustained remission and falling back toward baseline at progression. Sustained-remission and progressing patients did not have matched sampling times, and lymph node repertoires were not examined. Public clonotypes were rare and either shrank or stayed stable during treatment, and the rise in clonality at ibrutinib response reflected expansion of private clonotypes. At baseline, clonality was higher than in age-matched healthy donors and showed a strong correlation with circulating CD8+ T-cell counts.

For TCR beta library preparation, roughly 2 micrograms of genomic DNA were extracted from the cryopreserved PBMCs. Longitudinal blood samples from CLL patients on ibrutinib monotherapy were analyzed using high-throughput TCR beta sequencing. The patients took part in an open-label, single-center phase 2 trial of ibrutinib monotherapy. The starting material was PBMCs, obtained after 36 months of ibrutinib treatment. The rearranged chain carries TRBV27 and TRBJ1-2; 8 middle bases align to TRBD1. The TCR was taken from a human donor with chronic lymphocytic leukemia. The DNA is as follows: TGTGCCAGCAGTTATCAGGGGGCAGGTGGCTACACCTTC. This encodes CASSYQGAGGYTF.